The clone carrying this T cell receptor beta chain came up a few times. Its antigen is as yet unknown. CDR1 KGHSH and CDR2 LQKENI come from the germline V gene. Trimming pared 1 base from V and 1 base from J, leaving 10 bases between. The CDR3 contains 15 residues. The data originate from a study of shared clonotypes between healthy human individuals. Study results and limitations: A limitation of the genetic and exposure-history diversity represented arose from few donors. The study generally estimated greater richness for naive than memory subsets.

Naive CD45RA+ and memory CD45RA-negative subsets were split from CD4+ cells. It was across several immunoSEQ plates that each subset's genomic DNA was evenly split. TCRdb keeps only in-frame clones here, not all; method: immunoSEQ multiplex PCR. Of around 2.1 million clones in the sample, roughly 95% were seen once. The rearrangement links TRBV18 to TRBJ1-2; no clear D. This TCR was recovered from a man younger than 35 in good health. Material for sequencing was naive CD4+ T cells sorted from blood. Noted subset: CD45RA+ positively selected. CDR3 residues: CASSPLGGINYGYTF. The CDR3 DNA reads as TGTGCCAGCTCACCACTGGGTGGTATTAACTATGGCTACACCTTC.